This TCR beta chain was captured by sequencing in a study of blood T cells in healthy people across ages (dated by TCRdb to the mid-2010s). Looking at the study overall: In model experiments, template switching captured about one uniquely barcoded TCR beta cDNA molecule for every two T cells. Age-related changes in TCR beta repertoire diversity were measured in the study by deep sequencing normalized with unique cDNA molecular identifiers. To avoid experimental bias, donors of different ages were spread randomly across the sequencing lanes. The donors were split into four age groups: young (average about 16 years), middle-aged (about 40), aged (roughly 68) and long-lived (over 75). Using the same blood draw, the study looked at two additional independent replicas of 1 million unique cDNA reads for two donors, one aged 18 to 30 and the other aged 80 or older.

This clonotype has only a few counts. There is no known antigen for this receptor. Base quality data are lacking; no much larger clone is found one base away. Donors were a few dozen systemically healthy Caucasian individuals from Russia aged about 6 to 100 years. About 10 milliliters of peripheral blood were drawn from each donor into EDTA-treated Vacutainer tubes. Ficoll-Paque density-gradient centrifugation was used to isolate PBMCs, with at least 7 million per sample. Total RNA was extracted from PBMCs with Trizol reagent, with at least 6 micrograms obtained per sample. Naive CD45RAhigh/CD27high T cell percentages were measured by flow cytometry on a PBMC aliquot from every donor. The method was 5' RACE. The reads were generated on an Illumina HiSeq 2500. A second PCR of 7 to 11 cycles was performed with a sample-barcoded 5' primer and a J-beta primer mix. A unique molecular identifier was introduced onto each TCR beta cDNA molecule by a template-switch 5' adaptor carrying 12 random nucleotides. Each sample yielded at least 3 million CDR3-containing paired-end reads. First-strand cDNA was synthesized from all RNA with the Mint cDNA synthesis kit, primed by a TRBC-specific oligonucleotide. All cDNA was treated with uracil-DNA glycosylase and then went through a first 18-cycle PCR with the universal primers M1SS and BC2_uni_R. The paper's processing steps were these. Each sample was normalized by randomly selecting 1 million high-quality reads, each carrying a distinct molecular identifier. Instead of being binned into consensus sequences, reads that shared molecular identifiers were thrown out. MiTCR, with a Q25 quality threshold and the strictest error-elimination algorithm, was used for CDR3 identification, clonotype clustering and error correction. A nonparametric unseen species model with Euler transformation was used to estimate a lower bound on total TCR beta diversity. The raw public reads went through TCRdb reprocessing: fastp at Q25, MiXCR clone calling, in-frame beta chains kept. Records with the same CDR3 protein are collapsed into one entry carrying the most frequent genes and DNA. These V and J calls are TCRdb output, not the study's own analysis. Within this sample are some 750,000 distinct CDR3 sequences, with 22% of them counted one time only. The ten largest make up under 25% of the sample.

The paper's findings and limits, for the study overall: Observed TCR beta diversity per million T cells fell roughly linearly with age, and a significant reduction was already apparent by age around 40. Estimates of total diversity based on one million sequenced T cells were considered lower bounds and underestimates. The percentage of naive T cells measured by flow cytometry correlated strongly with observed TCR beta diversity. Compared with the aged group, the long-lived group had more naive CD4+ T cells, fewer expanded clones and increased TCR diversity, suggesting age selection. Conclusive comparison of naive and antigen-experienced compartments was prevented by the profiling of bulk unsorted PBMCs. Because the CMV infection status of the donors was unknown, age-related changes in expanded clonotypes may potentially have been confounded.

At the junction V is shortened by 6 bases and J by 2 bases, with 11 bases in between. The germline V gene (reference sequence) sets CDR1 to DFQATT and CDR2 to SNEGSKA. There are 13 amino acids in the CDR3, from cysteine to phenylalanine inclusive. Solely the CDR3 DNA is kept, with 39 bases framed from the first base. The sequence is built from TRBV20-1 and TRBJ2-1; TRBD2 might be the D gene, on 5 matching bases. Input material: blood. This receptor was identified in a man in his sixties or seventies in good health. The CDR3 sequence is CSALGGPYNEQFF. The nucleotide sequence is given as TGCAGTGCCCTAGGCGGGCCCTACAATGAGCAGTTCTTC.